The source of this TCR beta chain is a study of blood T cell repertoires in COVID-19 (dated by TCRdb to about 2020). About the study as a whole: Samples covering the acute and convalescent phases of COVID-19 were provided by collaborators in the United States, Italy and Spain. The prospective study material was composed of cDNA or gDNA derived from T cells, B-cell-depleted T cells, or PBMCs. Subjects who had been exposed to COVID-19, were actively infected with it, or had recovered from it provided the deeply sampled blood TCRbeta repertoires that made up the dataset. A freely available public database, intended as a resource for researchers studying the immune response to SARS-CoV-2, is where the repertoires were released. The samples were drawn from two sources: the first 160 participants of the ongoing ImmuneRACE study, and 1,200 or so subjects contributed by 6 global collaborators. Nearly every sample came with metadata listing a de-identified subject ID, COVID-19 status, age in years and sex. Where HLA class I and class II types were available, the types were taken from metadata supplied by the sample provider, not from assay-based typing.

The CDR3 goes from the cysteine to the phenylalanine over 15 residues. The retained sequence is limited to the CDR3, 45 bases, with the frame set at the first base. Between the V and J ends, shortened by 2 bases and 0 bases respectively, the junction contains 8 bases. The CDR1 and CDR2 encoded by the germline V gene (reference sequence) are SEHNR and FQNEAQ. Comment on this clone: Its antigen remains undetermined. Base quality data are lacking; no much larger clone is found one base away.

TCRbeta CDR3 regions were amplified from genomic DNA by means of the immunoSEQ Assay, a bias-controlled multiplex PCR. For the original study's pipeline: The number of nucleated cells in each sample was estimated from the amplification of reference gene primers within the assay. To quantify the absolute abundance of each unique TCRbeta CDR3 rearrangement, sequence reads were collapsed and filtered. For each sample, productive Simpson clonality was calculated as the square root of Simpson's diversity index across productive rearrangements. The table was pulled from immuneACCESS by TCRdb, which kept in-frame rearrangements only. Such tables lose some clones; where checked, under half of the loss comes from unresolved V genes, and the rest has no known cause. V, J and clone size reflect that table, while D and trimming were determined from the DNA. Within this sample are 15,000 to 25,000 clones, with roughly 90% of them counted one time only. Roughly 11% of the sample is held by the ten biggest clonotypes.

Broad study findings and their caveats: The amount of clinical and demographic metadata varied by source and participant and was provided uncurated.

Collaborating institutions collected whole blood in K2EDTA tubes following their own protocols. For TCRbeta analysis, collaborators shipped samples as frozen whole blood, isolated PBMCs, or DNA extracted from either of those sample types. This TCR was sampled from a human donor in a cohort sampled during active COVID-19. The rearrangement combines TRBV7-9 with TRBJ1-3, with no reliable assignment of the D segment. Sequenced input: peripheral blood. The CDR3 region: CASSLPVSSGNTIYF. The nucleotide sequence is given as TGTGCCAGCAGCTTACCTGTTTCCTCTGGAAACACCATATATTTT.